This T cell receptor (beta chain) emerged from a study of blood T cell repertoires in COVID-19. Participants' own reports of clinical history determined their cohort assignment. Generated by immunoSEQ multiplex PCR, the TCRdb table keeps only in-frame clones and is missing some. Counted here are nearly 250,000 clones, around 89% occurring once; the ten biggest clones make up approximately 0.9%. The TCR originated in a man aged 45-65 years who had been exposed to COVID-19. The sequencing sample was made of PBMCs or T cells enriched from blood (not recorded which).

The CDR3 sequence is CASSLSQATTNEKLFF. The DNA of the CDR3 is TGCGCCAGCAGCTTGAGCCAGGCGACAACTAATGAAAAACTGTTTTTT. The V call is TRBV5-1, the J call TRBJ1-4; D is ambiguous. Germline V gene lookup returns CDR1 SGHRS and CDR2 YFSETQ. The CDR3 totals 16 residues. V lost 1 base and J 0 bases, leaving 10 bases between the germline ends. The variable domain in full, with the rest retrieved from reference TRBV5-1 and TRBJ1-4, is KAGVTQTPRYLIKTRGQQVTLSCSPISGHRSVSWYQQTPGQGLQFLFEYFSETQRNKGNFPGRFSGRQFSNSRSEMNVSTLELGDSALYLCASSLSQATTNEKLFFGSGTQLSVL.